One and the same sample provided the 8 T cell receptor beta chains below, sequenced in a study of T cell responses to AZD1222 COVID-19 vaccine. Produced via immunoSEQ multiplex PCR; TCRdb's table is partial and in-frame only. The repertoire holds 100,000 to 150,000 clones, approximately 90% seen once, with 1.1% in the top ten. This sample comprised peripheral blood, obtained 28 days after the second AZD1222 dose. These receptors were collected from an adult who received the AZD1222 COVID-19 vaccine.

The V call is TRBV2, the J call TRBJ1-5; 10 positions agree with TRBD1. Germline-derived CDR1 and CDR2 are SNHLY and FYNNEI. This CDR3 is 15 amino acids long. Losses at the gene ends were 6 bases for V and 6 bases for J; bases not matched to a gene: 8. The chain's CDR3 is CASSPDRGRLQPQHF. In DNA, the CDR3 is TGTGCCAGCAGCCCCGACAGGGGGCGGCTTCAGCCCCAGCATTTT.

The chain combines TRBV25-1 with TRBJ1-1; D is ambiguous. CDR1 and CDR2 from the germline V gene are MGHDK and SYGVNS. Trimming stripped 2 bases from V and 2 bases from J, with 6 bases between. The CDR3 runs 13 residues. This CDR3 is CASSEQINTEAFF. The CDR3 bases are TGTGCCAGCAGTGAACAGATCAACACTGAAGCTTTCTTT.

V gene TRBV29-1 combines with J gene TRBJ1-1; D may be TRBD1 (6 bases). The CDR3 runs 13 residues. Trimming took 1 base from V and 6 from J, leaving 12 bases between them. Per the germline V gene, CDR1 is SQVTM and CDR2 is ANQGSEA. DNA for the CDR3: TGCAGCGTTGAAGGTCTGGGGGGCTCTGAAGCTTTCTTT. Amino acids: CSVEGLGGSEAFF.

For the CDR3, the DNA is TGTGCCAGCAGCCCCCCGGGACAGGCCGCCTACGAGCAGTACTTC. Protein: CASSPPGQAAYEQYF. The J gene is TRBJ2-7, the V gene TRBV11-2; 8 bases are a match to TRBD1. The CDR3 spans 15 residues. Looked up from germline, CDR1 is SGHAT and CDR2 is FQNNGV. The V and J ends lost 5 bases and 2 bases, in that order; junction bases with no gene match: 8. Supplemented by reference TRBV11-2 and TRBJ2-7, the full variable domain reads EAGVAQSPRYKIIEKRQSVAFWCNPISGHATLYWYQQILGQGPKLLIQFQNNGVVDDSQLPKDRFSAERLKGVDSTLKIQPAKLEDSAVYLCASSPPGQAAYEQYFGPGTRLTVT.

V usage is TRBV28 and J usage is TRBJ2-3, with D hard to call. The length of the CDR3 is 12 residues. Germline assignment: CDR1 MDHEN and CDR2 SYDVKM. The V end was cut by 1 base, the J end by 7 bases, with 6 bases between. CDR3 bases: TGTGCCAGCAGTTTATTGTGGAATACGCAGTATTTT. This translates into CASSLLWNTQYF.

This sequence joins TRBV5-4 and TRBJ2-7; TRBD1 matches at 9 bases. After removal of 3 bases from V and 6 bases from J, the junction contained 13 bases not matched to a gene. Germline lookup yields CDR1 SGHNT and CDR2 YYREEE (reference sequence). The CDR3 contains 16 residues. The CDR3 DNA reads TGTGCCAGCAGCTCCCGGCTCGAGGGACAGGGATCCGAGCAGTACTTC. Its translation is CASSSRLEGQGSEQYF. The full variable domain, completed using reference TRBV5-4 and TRBJ2-7, is ETGVTQSPTHLIKTRGQQVTLRCSSQSGHNTVSWYQQALGQGPQFIFQYYREEENGRGNFPPRFSGLQFPNYSSELNVNALELDDSALYLCASSSRLEGQGSEQYFGPGTRLTVT.

The genes are TRBV6-5 and TRBJ1-5; no reliable D call. CDR3 size: 13 residues. Germline CDR1 reads MNHEY; CDR2 reads SVGAGI. V lost 4 bases, J lost 2 bases, and 6 bases lay in between. The CDR3 loop reads CASSWQGNQPQHF. The DNA for the CDR3 is TGTGCCAGCAGTTGGCAGGGCAATCAGCCCCAGCATTTT.

The chain uses TRBV7-9 and TRBJ1-2, with 7 bases matching TRBD1. The CDR3 is 15 amino acids. V gave up 5 bases and J gave up 5 bases; unmatched junction bases: 11. The germline V gene has CDR1 SEHNR and CDR2 FQNEAQ (reference sequence). The CDR3 region has the DNA TGTGCCAGCAGCCCCCGAGGGGGCGAAGGATATGGCTACACCTTC. Amino acids: CASSPRGGEGYGYTF.